The rows below give T cell receptor beta chains drawn from one sample of a study of beta chain features in type 1 diabetes. Produced via immunoSEQ multiplex PCR; TCRdb's table is partial and in-frame only. This table holds around 710,000 clones, roughly 12% found once. Sample: naive CD4+ T cells from blood. These receptor sequences come from a young man with type 1 diabetes. Each CDR3 is given with its conserved first and last residue. The order of the fields is J gene, clone size, V gene, D gene, CDR3 protein, CDR3 DNA. D genes are given only for firm matches. Where a row states a size, it is once, few, many or the class of an expanded clone; other rows omit it.

j_gene: TRBJ2-2
abundance: few
v_gene: TRBV30
d_gene: NA
CDR3aa: CAWTGVSNTGELFF
CDR3nt: TGTGCCTGGACCGGGGTTTCGAACACCGGGGAGCTGTTTTTT

j_gene: TRBJ2-5
abundance: few
v_gene: TRBV7-6
d_gene: NA
CDR3aa: CASSGPIVQETQYF
CDR3nt: TGTGCCAGCAGCGGACCGATCGTACAAGAGACCCAGTACTTC

j_gene: TRBJ2-2
abundance: NA
v_gene: TRBV5-1
d_gene: TRBD2
CDR3aa: CASSSGGTGELFF
CDR3nt: TGCGCCAGCAGCTCGGGAGGTACCGGGGAGCTGTTTTTT

j_gene: TRBJ1-4
abundance: few
v_gene: TRBV6-5
d_gene: NA
CDR3aa: CASRSYEKLFF
CDR3nt: TGTGCCAGCAGGTCTTATGAAAAACTGTTTTTT

j_gene: TRBJ1-5
abundance: few
v_gene: TRBV19
d_gene: NA
CDR3aa: CASSLRQQPQHF
CDR3nt: TGTGCCAGTAGCCTCAGACAACAGCCCCAGCATTTT

j_gene: TRBJ2-1
abundance: few
v_gene: TRBV19
d_gene: NA
CDR3aa: CASSISRVSYNEQFF
CDR3nt: TGTGCCAGTAGTATCTCCAGGGTATCCTACAATGAGCAGTTCTTC

j_gene: TRBJ2-3
abundance: few
v_gene: TRBV15
d_gene: NA
CDR3aa: CATKLTGTDTQYF
CDR3nt: TGTGCCACCAAACTGACTGGCACAGATACGCAGTATTTT

j_gene: TRBJ2-3
abundance: few
v_gene: TRBV15
d_gene: NA
CDR3aa: CATSRGASPDTQYF
CDR3nt: TGTGCCACCAGCAGAGGGGCCAGTCCGGATACGCAGTATTTT

j_gene: TRBJ2-1
abundance: NA
v_gene: TRBV15
d_gene: NA
CDR3aa: CATSRVKGGNEQFF
CDR3nt: TGTGCCACCAGCAGAGTCAAGGGGGGCAATGAGCAGTTCTTC

j_gene: TRBJ2-5
abundance: NA
v_gene: TRBV2
d_gene: NA
CDR3aa: CASSERNPKETQYF
CDR3nt: TGTGCCAGCAGTGAACGGAACCCTAAAGAGACCCAGTACTTC

j_gene: TRBJ2-2
abundance: NA
v_gene: TRBV6-5
d_gene: NA
CDR3aa: CASSSITGELFF
CDR3nt: TGTGCCAGCAGTTCCATTACCGGGGAGCTGTTTTTT

j_gene: TRBJ2-5
abundance: NA
v_gene: TRBV7-2
d_gene: NA
CDR3aa: CASSFGIQETQYF
CDR3nt: TGTGCCAGCAGCTTTGGGATCCAAGAGACCCAGTACTTC

j_gene: TRBJ2-1
abundance: few
v_gene: TRBV7-8
d_gene: TRBD1
CDR3aa: CASSAHRGGQFF
CDR3nt: TGTGCCAGCAGCGCCCACAGGGGCGGGCAGTTCTTC

j_gene: TRBJ1-5
abundance: NA
v_gene: TRBV6-5
d_gene: NA
CDR3aa: CASSYRRSQPQHF
CDR3nt: TGTGCCAGCAGTTACCGTAGAAGTCAGCCCCAGCATTTT

j_gene: TRBJ2-6
abundance: few
v_gene: TRBV30
d_gene: NA
CDR3aa: CAGTISGANVLTF
CDR3nt: TGTGCCGGAACTATATCTGGGGCCAACGTCCTGACTTTC

j_gene: TRBJ1-2
abundance: few
v_gene: TRBV11-2
d_gene: NA
CDR3aa: CASSVGVYGYTF
CDR3nt: TGTGCCAGCAGCGTGGGTGTCTATGGCTACACCTTC

j_gene: TRBJ2-2
abundance: NA
v_gene: TRBV7-2
d_gene: NA
CDR3aa: CASSPALSVGELFF
CDR3nt: TGTGCCAGCAGCCCCGCGTTGAGCGTCGGGGAGCTGTTTTTT

j_gene: TRBJ2-3
abundance: few
v_gene: TRBV7-9
d_gene: TRBD2
CDR3aa: CASSLVAGEYTDTQYF
CDR3nt: TGTGCCAGCAGCTTAGTTGCGGGGGAGTACACAGATACGCAGTATTTT

j_gene: TRBJ1-1
abundance: few
v_gene: TRBV14
d_gene: NA
CDR3aa: CASSRARPGTEAFF
CDR3nt: TGTGCCAGCAGCCGCGCCCGACCAGGAACTGAAGCTTTCTTT

j_gene: TRBJ2-1
abundance: few
v_gene: TRBV7-9
d_gene: NA
CDR3aa: CASPPGSSYNEQFF
CDR3nt: TGTGCCAGCCCCCCGGGAAGCTCCTACAATGAGCAGTTCTTC

j_gene: TRBJ2-4
abundance: few
v_gene: TRBV7-2
d_gene: NA
CDR3aa: CASSLGQEGRNIQYF
CDR3nt: TGTGCCAGCAGCTTAGGGCAGGAGGGGAGAAACATTCAGTACTTC

j_gene: TRBJ2-5
abundance: NA
v_gene: TRBV19
d_gene: NA
CDR3aa: CASSIEGGETQYF
CDR3nt: TGTGCCAGTAGTATAGAGGGAGGAGAGACCCAGTACTTC

j_gene: TRBJ2-7
abundance: NA
v_gene: TRBV18
d_gene: NA
CDR3aa: CASSPEGAYEQYF
CDR3nt: TGTGCCAGCTCACCAGAAGGGGCCTACGAGCAGTACTTC

j_gene: TRBJ2-3
abundance: few
v_gene: TRBV7-8
d_gene: TRBD1
CDR3aa: CASIPGQPGRDTQYF
CDR3nt: TGTGCCAGCATCCCGGGACAGCCGGGGAGAGATACGCAGTATTTT

j_gene: TRBJ2-2
abundance: NA
v_gene: TRBV30
d_gene: TRBD1
CDR3aa: CGGQGTGELFF
CDR3nt: TGTGGGGGACAGGGCACCGGGGAGCTGTTTTTT